Below are 7 T cell receptor beta chains sequenced from a single sample in a study of blood T cell repertoires in COVID-19. TCRdb's table, derived via immunoSEQ multiplex PCR, lists solely in-frame clones and lacks some. The sample includes under 200,000 clones, roughly 80% seen only once; the top ten take less than 9.5%. The specimen sequenced was peripheral blood. These receptors originate from a man between 60 and 75 years old with acute or convalescent COVID-19.

This sequence joins TRBV7-8 and TRBJ2-5, with 8 bases lining up with TRBD1. The V gene's germline CDR1 is SGHVS and CDR2 FQNEAQ. The V and J ends lost 5 bases and 3 bases, in that order; junction bases with no gene match: 8. The CDR3 spans 15 residues. As DNA, the CDR3 is TGTGCCAGCAGCCGGGGCCGGACAGGGAAAGAGACCCAGTACTTC. It translates to CASSRGRTGKETQYF. The complete variable domain, with remaining parts taken from reference TRBV7-8 and TRBJ2-5, reads GAGVSQSPRYKVAKRGQDVALRCDPISGHVSLFWYQQALGQGPEFLTYFQNEAQLDKSGLPSDRFFAERPEGSVSTLKIQRTQQEDSAVYLCASSRGRTGKETQYFGPGTRLLVL.

In this sample, this clone turned up a few times. The CDR3 protein is CASAQDSGANVLTF. CDR3 DNA sequence: TGCGCCAGCGCCCAGGACTCTGGGGCCAACGTCCTGACTTTC. This chain joins TRBV5-1 and TRBJ2-6, with D uncertain. Per germline, CDR1 SGHRS and CDR2 YFSETQ. This CDR3 contains 14 residues. Trimming pared 7 bases from V and 0 bases from J, leaving 8 bases between.

The V gene is TRBV6-6, the J gene TRBJ1-1; 7 bases agree with TRBD1. V shed 5 bases, J shed 0 bases, and the junction held 12 bases outside the gene matches. Germline values: CDR1 MNHNY, CDR2 SVGAGI (reference sequence). This CDR3 contains 17 residues. This CDR3 reads CASSPGVGQFMNTEAFF. The CDR3 DNA sequence: TGTGCCAGCAGTCCCGGCGTGGGACAGTTCATGAACACTGAAGCTTTCTTT.

This rearrangement joins TRBV7-9 to TRBJ1-5; D ambiguous. CDR1 is SEHNR and CDR2 is FQNEAQ in the germline V gene (reference sequence). Deletions cut 2 bases from V and 3 bases from J, with 11 bases between. The CDR3 length is 15 residues. CDR3 sequence: CASSLSSQNNQPQHF. The CDR3 coding sequence is TGTGCCAGCAGCTTATCTAGTCAGAACAATCAGCCCCAGCATTTT.

This clone was seen a single time. This sequence joins TRBV4-1 and TRBJ2-3; the match to TRBD2 covers 7 bases. V was pared by 4 bases and J by 4 bases, with 8 bases of the junction left unmatched. CDR3 size: 15 residues. The germline gives CDR1 MGHRA, CDR2 YSYEKL. This chain's CDR3 is CASSPQWGGADTQYF. The DNA of the CDR3 is TGCGCCAGCAGCCCTCAATGGGGGGGGGCAGATACGCAGTATTTT.

This rearrangement joins TRBV11-2 to TRBJ1-1, with 7 bases aligning to TRBD1. The ends lost 5 bases at V and 3 bases at J; junction bases unmatched: 9. Looked up from germline, CDR1 is SGHAT and CDR2 is FQNNGV. The CDR3 length is 15 residues. DNA of the CDR3: TGTGCCAGCAGCCTCCGTGGGACAGTGGACACTGAAGCTTTCTTT. This sequence encodes CASSLRGTVDTEAFF.

Comment on this clone: The same CDR3 also results from other DNA sequences found in this sample. This chain uses TRBV5-1 with TRBJ2-2; possible D gene TRBD2, 7 bases. The CDR3 covers 15 residues. Germline CDR1 reads SGHRS; CDR2 reads YFSETQ. Trimming removed 4 bases at V and 2 bases at J, with 12 bases between. The CDR3 loop is CASSIGGLNTGELFF. The CDR3 DNA sequence: TGCGCCAGCAGCATCGGGGGGCTAAACACCGGGGAGCTGTTTTTT.